These T cell receptor beta chains were read from a single sample in a study of identifying expanded T cells in peripheral blood. Clones were read by immunoSEQ multiplex PCR, and TCRdb kept only the in-frame ones, dropping some. This sample carries roughly 78,000 clones, roughly nine tenths of them seen once, and the ten largest clones take 3% to 4%. The sample consisted of blood. These receptors came from a person aged 18 to 69 in good health. CDR3s include the opening cysteine and the closing phenylalanine or tryptophan. Fields, in order: D gene, V gene, J gene, clone size, CDR3 protein, CDR3 DNA. D genes are given only for firm matches. Clone size is shown for a subset of rows, as once, few, many or a class of expanded clone.

-	TRBV4-1	TRBJ2-1	-	CASSQDPSYNEQFF	TGCGCCAGCAGCCAGGACCCCTCCTACAATGAGCAGTTCTTC
-	TRBV4-3	TRBJ1-1	-	CASSQDTHPNTEAFF	TGCGCCAGCAGCCAAGATACCCACCCGAACACTGAAGCTTTCTTT
TRBD1	TRBV4-1	TRBJ2-1	-	CASSRDVRVGQSSYNEQFF	TGCGCCAGCAGCCGGGACGTACGCGTGGGACAGAGCTCCTACAATGAGCAGTTCTTC
TRBD2	TRBV19	TRBJ2-2	-	CAAGRVNTGELFF	TGTGCCGCAGGGAGGGTGAACACCGGGGAGCTGTTTTTT
TRBD2	TRBV6-1	TRBJ2-3	-	CASSETSGGPSTDTQYF	TGTGCCAGCAGCGAAACTAGCGGGGGCCCTAGCACAGATACGCAGTATTTT
-	TRBV6-5	TRBJ1-5	few	CASSSGRVVEPQHF	TGTGCCAGCAGCTCCGGCAGGGTTGTTGAGCCCCAGCATTTT
-	TRBV5-5	TRBJ1-2	-	CASSWGPSYGYTF	TGTGCCAGCAGCTGGGGACCGAGCTATGGCTACACCTTC
TRBD2	TRBV7-9	TRBJ2-2	-	CAGGLAGTGELFF	TGTGCCGGGGGACTAGCCGGGACCGGGGAGCTGTTTTTT
TRBD1	TRBV28	TRBJ2-2	-	CASRDGTGVPGELFF	TGTGCCAGCAGGGACGGGACAGGGGTCCCCGGGGAGCTGTTTTTT
-	TRBV5-8	TRBJ2-1	-	CASSERGSEQFF	TGTGCCAGCAGCGAAAGGGGGAGCGAGCAGTTCTTC
-	TRBV4-3	TRBJ2-3	-	CASSQVGLTDTQYF	TGCGCCAGCAGCCAAGTGGGACTCACAGATACGCAGTATTTT
TRBD2	TRBV5-4	TRBJ2-1	-	CASSSGLAGGEQFF	TGTGCCAGCAGCTCCGGACTAGCGGGGGGGGAGCAGTTCTTC
-	TRBV15	TRBJ2-1	once	CATSGGAYNEQFF	TGTGCCACCAGCGGAGGGGCCTACAATGAGCAGTTCTTC
TRBD2	TRBV10-3	TRBJ2-5	once	CAITSTSEETQYF	TGTGCCATCACCTCGACTAGCGAAGAGACCCAGTACTTC
TRBD2	TRBV5-4	TRBJ2-1	-	CASSSASGRSHNEQFF	TGTGCCAGCAGCTCCGCTAGCGGGAGATCCCACAATGAGCAGTTCTTC
TRBD2	TRBV19	TRBJ2-4	-	CASRTLAGTNAKNIQYF	TGTGCCAGTAGGACACTAGCGGGAACAAATGCCAAAAACATTCAGTACTTC
-	TRBV19	TRBJ2-4	-	CASSTTSESIQYF	TGTGCCAGTAGTACTACTTCGGAGAGCATTCAGTACTTC
-	TRBV19	TRBJ1-2	few	CASRGGKRDGYTF	TGTGCCAGCCGGGGGGGCAAAAGGGATGGCTACACCTTC
TRBD2	TRBV4-1	TRBJ2-5	-	CASSPRRTSGRARETQYF	TGCGCCAGCAGCCCAAGGAGGACTAGCGGGAGGGCCAGAGAGACCCAGTACTTC
-	TRBV9	TRBJ2-7	once	CASTFHPPKGEAYEQYF	TGTGCCAGCACTTTCCATCCACCGAAGGGGGAAGCCTACGAGCAGTACTTC
-	TRBV14	TRBJ2-1	-	CASSQNVGSYNEQFF	TGTGCCAGCAGCCAAAATGTAGGGTCCTACAATGAGCAGTTCTTC
TRBD1	TRBV5-1	TRBJ2-1	-	CASSPVGQSSPYNEQFF	TGCGCCAGCAGCCCTGTGGGACAGTCAAGCCCCTACAATGAGCAGTTCTTC
-	TRBV7-2	TRBJ1-1	-	CASSFGMNTEAFF	TGTGCCAGCAGCTTTGGCATGAACACTGAAGCTTTCTTT
-	TRBV9	TRBJ2-1	-	CASSETSTGSRSYNEQFF	TGTGCCAGCAGCGAGACCTCAACAGGTTCCCGCTCCTACAATGAGCAGTTCTTC
-	TRBV5-5	TRBJ1-1	-	CASSFKGGTEAFF	TGTGCCAGCAGCTTTAAAGGGGGGACTGAAGCTTTCTTT
TRBD1	TRBV11-3	TRBJ2-2	-	CASSGRTGGNTGELFF	TGTGCCAGCAGCGGGAGGACAGGGGGCAACACCGGGGAGCTGTTTTTT
TRBD2	TRBV7-6	TRBJ2-5	-	CASSLLRASGTNKETQYF	TGTGCCAGCAGCTTACTGAGGGCTAGCGGGACAAACAAAGAGACCCAGTACTTC
-	TRBV4-3	TRBJ2-1	-	CASSQDRLVNEQFF	TGCGCCAGCAGCCAAGATCGGCTAGTCAATGAGCAGTTCTTC
TRBD1	TRBV7-2	TRBJ2-5	-	CASSQNRGQETQYF	TGTGCCAGCAGCCAGAACAGGGGCCAAGAGACCCAGTACTTC
TRBD1	TRBV5-4	TRBJ2-7	-	CASSGTDRGDEQYF	TGTGCCAGCAGCGGGACGGACAGGGGTGACGAGCAGTACTTC
-	TRBV19	TRBJ1-3	-	CASTGTSGNTIYF	TGTGCCAGTACCGGGACCTCTGGAAACACCATATATTTT
TRBD1	TRBV19	TRBJ2-3	-	CASSEGQGLTDTQYF	TGTGCCAGTAGTGAAGGACAGGGCCTCACAGATACGCAGTATTTT
TRBD1	TRBV10-3	TRBJ2-7	-	CAIGRTGSSYEQYF	TGTGCCATCGGGAGGACAGGGAGCTCCTACGAGCAGTACTTC
-	TRBV6-6	TRBJ2-1	few	CASSQLENNEQFF	TGTGCCAGCAGCCAACTAGAGAACAATGAGCAGTTCTTC
TRBD1	TRBV28	TRBJ1-1	-	CASSSVQGFTEAFF	TGTGCCAGCAGTTCCGTACAGGGGTTCACTGAAGCTTTCTTT
-	TRBV13	TRBJ1-1	-	CASRDRATMNTEAFF	TGTGCCAGCAGAGACCGGGCCACAATGAACACTGAAGCTTTCTTT